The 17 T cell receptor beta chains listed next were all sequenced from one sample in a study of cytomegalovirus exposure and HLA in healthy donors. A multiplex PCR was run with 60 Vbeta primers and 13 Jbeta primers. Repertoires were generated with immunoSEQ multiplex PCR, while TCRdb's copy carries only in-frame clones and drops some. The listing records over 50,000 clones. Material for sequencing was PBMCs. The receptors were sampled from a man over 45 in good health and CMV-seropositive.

CDR3 sequence: CASSITGAYEQYF. The DNA of the CDR3 is TGTGCCAGCAGTATAACAGGGGCGTACGAGCAGTACTTC. This chain uses TRBV6-5 with TRBJ2-7; 7 bases align to TRBD1. The germline CDR1 and CDR2 sequences are MNHEY and SVGAGI. The V segment lost 5 bases and the J segment 4 bases; nucleotides outside the gene matches: 5. There are 13 residues in the CDR3.

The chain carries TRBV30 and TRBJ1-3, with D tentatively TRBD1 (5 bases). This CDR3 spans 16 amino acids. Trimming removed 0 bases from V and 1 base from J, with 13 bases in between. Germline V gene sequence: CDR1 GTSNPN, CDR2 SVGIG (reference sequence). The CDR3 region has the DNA TGTGCCTGGAGTGTAATTAGGGCAGGGTCTGGAAACACCATATATTTT. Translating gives CAWSVIRAGSGNTIYF.

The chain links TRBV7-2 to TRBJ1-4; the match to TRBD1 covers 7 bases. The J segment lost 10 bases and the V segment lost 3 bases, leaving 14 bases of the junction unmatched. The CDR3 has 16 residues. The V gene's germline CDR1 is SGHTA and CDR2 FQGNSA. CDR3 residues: CASSLGQTPQEGKLFF. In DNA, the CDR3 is TGTGCCAGCAGCTTGGGACAGACGCCTCAGGAGGGAAAACTGTTTTTT.

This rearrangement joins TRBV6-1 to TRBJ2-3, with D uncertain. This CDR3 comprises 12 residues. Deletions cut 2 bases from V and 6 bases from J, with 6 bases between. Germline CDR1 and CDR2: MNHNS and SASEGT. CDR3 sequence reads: CASSEMRDTQYF. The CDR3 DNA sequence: TGTGCCAGCAGTGAAATGAGGGATACGCAGTATTTT.

The CDR3 region is CASSNRDTGRSYGYTF. The CDR3 DNA reads as TGTGCCAGCAGCAACCGGGACACGGGCCGATCCTATGGCTACACCTTC. The rearrangement links TRBV5-6 to TRBJ1-2; D perhaps matches TRBD1 (6 bases). Deletions cut 4 bases from V and 4 bases from J, with 20 bases between. CDR1 is SGHDT, CDR2 YYEEEE, per germline. The CDR3 length is 16 residues.

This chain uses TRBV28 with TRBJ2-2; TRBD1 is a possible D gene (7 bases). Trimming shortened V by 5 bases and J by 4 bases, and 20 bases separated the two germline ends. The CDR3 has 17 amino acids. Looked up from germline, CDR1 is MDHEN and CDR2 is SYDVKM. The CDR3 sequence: CASSPPVGGGFTGELFF. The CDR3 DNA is TGTGCCAGCAGTCCACCCGTAGGAGGGGGCTTCACCGGGGAGCTGTTTTTT.

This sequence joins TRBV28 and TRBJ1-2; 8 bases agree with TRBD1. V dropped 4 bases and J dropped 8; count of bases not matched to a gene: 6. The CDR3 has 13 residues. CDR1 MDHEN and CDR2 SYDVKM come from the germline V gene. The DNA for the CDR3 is TGTGCCAGCAGTTCCGGACAGGGAGGAGGCTACACCTTC. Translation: CASSSGQGGGYTF.

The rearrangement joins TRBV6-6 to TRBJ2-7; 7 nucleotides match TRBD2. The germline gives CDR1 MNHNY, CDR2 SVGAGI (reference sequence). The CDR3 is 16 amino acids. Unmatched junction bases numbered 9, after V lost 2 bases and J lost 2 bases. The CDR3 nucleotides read TGTGCCAGCAGTTACCCTAGCAGCGGGGTTGCCTACGAGCAGTACTTC. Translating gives CASSYPSSGVAYEQYF.

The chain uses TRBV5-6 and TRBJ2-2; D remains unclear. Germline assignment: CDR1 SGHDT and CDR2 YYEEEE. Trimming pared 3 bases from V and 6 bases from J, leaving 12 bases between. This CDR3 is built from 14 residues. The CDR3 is CASSSVGLPGELFF. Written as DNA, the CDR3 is TGTGCCAGCAGCTCCGTTGGGCTGCCCGGGGAGCTGTTTTTT.

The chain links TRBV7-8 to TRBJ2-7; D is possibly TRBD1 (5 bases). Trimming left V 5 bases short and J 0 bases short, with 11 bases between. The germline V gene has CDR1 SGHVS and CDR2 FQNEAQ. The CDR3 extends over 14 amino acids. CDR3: CASSGGQSSYEQYF. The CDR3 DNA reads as TGTGCCAGCAGCGGCGGACAAAGCTCCTACGAGCAGTACTTC.

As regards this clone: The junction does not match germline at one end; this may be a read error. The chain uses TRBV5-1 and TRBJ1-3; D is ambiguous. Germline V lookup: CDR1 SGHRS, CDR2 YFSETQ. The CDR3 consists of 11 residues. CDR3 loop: CASSFGDTIYF. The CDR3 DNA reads TGCGCCAGCAGCTTTGGAGACACCATATATTTT.

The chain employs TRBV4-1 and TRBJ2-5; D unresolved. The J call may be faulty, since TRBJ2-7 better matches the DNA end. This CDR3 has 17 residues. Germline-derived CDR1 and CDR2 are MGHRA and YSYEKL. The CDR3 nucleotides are TGCGCCAGCAGCCAAGCCTTCGACTTTGGCTCAACCTACGAGCAGTACTTC. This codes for CASSQAFDFGSTYEQYF.

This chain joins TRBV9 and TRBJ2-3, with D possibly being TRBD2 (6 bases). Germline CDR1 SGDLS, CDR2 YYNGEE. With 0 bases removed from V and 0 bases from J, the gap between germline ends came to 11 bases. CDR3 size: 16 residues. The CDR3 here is CASSVGIADSTDTQYF. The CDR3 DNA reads TGTGCCAGCAGCGTAGGGATAGCGGACAGCACAGATACGCAGTATTTT. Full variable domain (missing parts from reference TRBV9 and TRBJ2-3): DSGVTQTPKHLITATGQRVTLRCSPRSGDLSVYWYQQSLDQGLQFLIQYYNGEERAKGNILERFSAQQFPDLHSELNLSSLELGDSALYFCASSVGIADSTDTQYFGPGTRLTVL.

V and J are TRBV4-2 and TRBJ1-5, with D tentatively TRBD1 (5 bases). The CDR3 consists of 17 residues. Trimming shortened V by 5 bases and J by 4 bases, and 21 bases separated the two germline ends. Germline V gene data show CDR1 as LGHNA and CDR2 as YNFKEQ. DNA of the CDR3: TGTGCCAGCAGCTCCCGCGACCGACGGGGGGGTAATCAGCCCCAGCATTTT. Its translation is CASSSRDRRGGNQPQHF.

The CDR3: CSVGASAGTSAYNEQFF. The DNA of the CDR3 is TGCAGCGTTGGGGCCTCGGCCGGGACTAGCGCTTACAATGAGCAGTTCTTC. V and J are TRBV29-1 and TRBJ2-1, with 10 bases lining up with TRBD2. Germline-derived CDR1 and CDR2 are SQVTM and ANQGSEA. The ends lost 4 bases at V and 4 bases at J; junction bases unmatched: 13. This CDR3 has 17 residues.

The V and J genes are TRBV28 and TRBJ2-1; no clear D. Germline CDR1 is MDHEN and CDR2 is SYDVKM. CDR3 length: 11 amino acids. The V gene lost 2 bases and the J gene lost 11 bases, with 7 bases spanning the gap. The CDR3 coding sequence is TGTGCCAGCAGTTTAGGTGAGCAGCAGTTCTTC. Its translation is CASSLGEQQFF.

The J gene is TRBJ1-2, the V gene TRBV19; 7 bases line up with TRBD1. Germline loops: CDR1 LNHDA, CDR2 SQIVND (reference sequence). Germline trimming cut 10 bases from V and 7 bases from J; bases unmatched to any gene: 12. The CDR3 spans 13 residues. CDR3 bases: TGTGCCACTACCGACAGGGCCGTGTTTGGCTACACCTTC. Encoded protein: CATTDRAVFGYTF.